What follows are 30 T cell receptor beta chains derived from one specimen sequenced in a study of T cell changes during pregnancy in multiple sclerosis. Some clones are missing from TCRdb's copy, which holds only in-frame ones; the method was immunoSEQ multiplex PCR. In the table there are fewer than 45,000 clones, about 90% of which are singletons. The specimen comprised CD8+ T cells from peripheral blood mononuclear cells, sampled in the first trimester of pregnancy. All receptors come from a female donor with multiple sclerosis, enrolled in a pregnancy study.

V and J are TRBV19 and TRBJ1-1; 8 nucleotides line up with TRBD1. The CDR3 has 14 amino acids. Germline assignment: CDR1 LNHDA and CDR2 SQIVND (reference sequence). Germline trimming cut 6 bases from V and 3 bases from J; bases unmatched to any gene: 6. CDR3 in DNA: TGTGCCAGTAGGGTACAGGGGGTGGACACTGAAGCTTTCTTT. This encodes CASRVQGVDTEAFF.

This chain uses TRBV27 with TRBJ1-1; TRBD1 is a possible D gene (6 bases). This CDR3 region has 15 residues. Per germline, CDR1 MNHEY and CDR2 SMNVEV (reference sequence). V dropped 6 bases and J dropped 1 base, with 15 bases sitting between them. CDR3 region: CASRHIGTQNTEAFF. In nucleotides, the CDR3 is TGTGCCAGCAGGCATATCGGGACACAGAACACTGAAGCTTTCTTT.

This clone was recorded once. The rearrangement uses TRBV11-2 and TRBJ2-7, with 7 bases fitting TRBD1. The germline gives CDR1 SGHAT, CDR2 FQNNGV. This CDR3 is 17 amino acids long. Trimming removed 3 bases from V and 3 bases from J; junction bases left unmatched: 14. The DNA for the CDR3 is TGTGCCAGCAGCTTTCTTACAGGGGATCCCATCTTCTACGAGCAGTACTTC. This codes for CASSFLTGDPIFYEQYF.

This sequence joins TRBV7-2 and TRBJ1-1; a weak D match, TRBD1 (5 bases). This CDR3 region has 14 residues. The germline gives CDR1 SGHTA, CDR2 FQGNSA. Trimming removed 2 bases at V and 4 bases at J, with 11 bases between. CDR3 DNA: TGTGCCAGCAGCTTATACGCTGGGGCCACTGAAGCTTTCTTT. Translating gives CASSLYAGATEAFF.

The chain links TRBV28 to TRBJ1-2, with D perhaps matching TRBD1 (5 bases). Germline CDR1 and CDR2: MDHEN and SYDVKM. V lost 3 bases and J lost 6, with 11 bases in between. The CDR3 runs to 13 residues. In DNA form, the CDR3 reads TGTGCCAGCAGTTTTTCGATAGGGGATGGCTACACCTTC. This codes for CASSFSIGDGYTF.

The V gene is TRBV5-5, the J gene TRBJ2-3; TRBD1 matches at 9 bases. Germline lookup yields CDR1 SGHKS and CDR2 YYEKEE (reference sequence). V lost 6 bases, J lost 2 bases, and 7 bases stayed unmatched. The CDR3 extends over 15 amino acids. The CDR3 bases are TGTGCCAGCAACCCCGGGACAGGGATCACAGATACGCAGTATTTT. This sequence encodes CASNPGTGITDTQYF.

As regards this clone: A far larger clone is off by one base, so a read error is likely. The sample has other DNA sequences that encode this CDR3 too. The chain's CDR3 is CASSWGGNTEAFF. The CDR3 nucleotides read TGTGCCAGCAGCTGGGGAGGGAACACTGAAGCTTTCTTT. The chain carries TRBV27 and TRBJ1-1, with D uncertain. CDR3 size: 13 residues. With 6 bases removed from V and 1 base from J, the gap between germline ends came to 9 bases. The germline V gene encodes CDR1 MNHEY and CDR2 SMNVEV (reference sequence).

The rearrangement links TRBV5-6 to TRBJ2-3, with D possibly being TRBD2 (5 bases). Germline V CDR1 and CDR2: SGHDT, YYEEEE. The CDR3 length is 11 residues. V dropped 6 bases and J dropped 6 bases, with 8 bases sitting between them. CDR3 region: CASKGLDTQYF. CDR3 DNA sequence: TGTGCCAGCAAAGGACTGGATACGCAGTATTTT.

The chain is built from TRBV5-1 and TRBJ2-1; TRBD2 agrees at 14 bases. Germline V lookup: CDR1 SGHRS, CDR2 YFSETQ. V was clipped by 3 bases and J by 7 bases; unmatched bases: 12. The CDR3 extends over 18 amino acids. As DNA, the CDR3 is TGCGCCAGCAGCTGGCTTCCGGGACTAGCGGGAGATAGGAATGAGCAGTTCTTC. Translation: CASSWLPGLAGDRNEQFF. Together with reference TRBV5-1 and TRBJ2-1, the CDR3 gives the full variable domain: KAGVTQTPRYLIKTRGQQVTLSCSPISGHRSVSWYQQTPGQGLQFLFEYFSETQRNKGNFPGRFSGRQFSNSRSEMNVSTLELGDSALYLCASSWLPGLAGDRNEQFFGPGTRLTVL.

The chain has TRBV9 and TRBJ2-7; 7 bases are shared with TRBD2. The germline V gene has CDR1 SGDLS and CDR2 YYNGEE. CDR3 length: 14 residues. The junction had 6 bases not matched to a gene; V was cut back by 4 bases and J by 2 bases. CDR3 sequence: CASSPSGTPYEQYF. CDR3 sequence (DNA): TGTGCCAGCAGCCCGAGCGGGACTCCCTACGAGCAGTACTTC.

The chain is built from TRBV30 and TRBJ1-2, with 10 bases lining up with TRBD1. Germline loops: CDR1 GTSNPN, CDR2 SVGIG (reference sequence). The V and J ends lost 4 bases and 4 bases, in that order; junction bases with no gene match: 6. The CDR3 spans 14 residues. The DNA for the CDR3 is TGTGCCTGGATGGGACAGGGGATTCCCTATGGCTACACCTTC. Translation: CAWMGQGIPYGYTF.

The V and J genes are TRBV29-1 and TRBJ2-3; the D is unclear. Germline-derived CDR1 and CDR2 are SQVTM and ANQGSEA. Between the trimmed V and J ends, which lost 4 bases and 6 bases, there was a span of 17 bases. This CDR3 has 14 residues. CDR3 bases: TGCAGCGTTGGACCTGATTCCCGCAGGGATACGCAGTATTTT. The encoded protein is CSVGPDSRRDTQYF.

The sample holds one count of this clone. The V call is TRBV6-6, the J call TRBJ2-1, with D possibly matching TRBD2 (5 bases). This CDR3 contains 16 residues. Trimming removed 0 bases at V and 5 bases at J, with 14 bases between. In germline, CDR1 is MNHNY, CDR2 SVGAGI (reference sequence). CDR3: CASSYSIGFGNNEQFF. CDR3 in DNA: TGTGCCAGCAGTTACTCGATAGGTTTCGGGAACAATGAGCAGTTCTTC.

The CDR3 region has the DNA TGTGCCAGTAACCAGCCCAGCGGATATGAGCAGTTCTTC. It specifies CASNQPSGYEQFF. The chain couples TRBV19 to TRBJ2-1; D is possibly TRBD2 (5 bases). CDR3 size: 13 residues. CDR1 LNHDA and CDR2 SQIVND come from the germline V gene (reference sequence). V gave up 7 bases and J gave up 8 bases, with 15 bases separating them. The whole variable domain, remainder taken from reference TRBV19 and TRBJ2-1, is DGGITQSPKYLFRKEGQNVTLSCEQNLNHDAMYWYRQDPGQGLRLIYYSQIVNDFQKGDIAEGYSVSREKKESFPLTVTSAQKNPTAFYLCASNQPSGYEQFFGPGTRLTVL.

The J gene is TRBJ2-7, the V gene TRBV5-1, with 7 bases matching TRBD2. CDR1 and CDR2 (germline): SGHRS, YFSETQ. CDR3 length equals 17 residues. J was trimmed by 5 bases and V by 4 bases; bases with no gene match: 18. CDR3 DNA sequence: TGCGCCAGCAGCCCCGCGGACGGGGGAGGGAATCAACACGAGCAGTACTTC. Translating gives CASSPADGGGNQHEQYF. The variable domain in full, completed from reference TRBV5-1 and TRBJ2-7, reads KAGVTQTPRYLIKTRGQQVTLSCSPISGHRSVSWYQQTPGQGLQFLFEYFSETQRNKGNFPGRFSGRQFSNSRSEMNVSTLELGDSALYLCASSPADGGGNQHEQYFGPGTRLTVT.

This rearrangement joins TRBV19 to TRBJ2-3, with a weak D call TRBD2 (5 bases). The CDR3 is 16 residues long. CDR1 and CDR2 from the germline V gene are LNHDA and SQIVND (reference sequence). V was shortened by 5 bases and J by 4 bases, with 19 bases between the two germline ends. The CDR3 nucleotides read TGTGCCAGTAGTTCCCCCCCGGGGTTAAGCGCAGATACGCAGTATTTT. Its protein is CASSSPPGLSADTQYF.

The chain couples TRBV10-3 to TRBJ2-1, with D possibly TRBD2 on 6 matching bases. Germline lookup yields CDR1 ENHRY and CDR2 SYGVKD. The CDR3 runs 14 residues. The V gene lost 7 bases and the J gene lost 8 bases, with 18 bases spanning the gap. The CDR3 bases are TGTGCCATCACCGGGACTCTATTATCCGATGAGCAGTTCTTC. The encoded protein is CAITGTLLSDEQFF.

This clone was observed a few times. The chain carries TRBV15 and TRBJ1-2; TRBD1 agrees at 8 bases. Germline V CDR1 and CDR2: LNHNV, YYDKDF (reference sequence). V gave up 5 bases and J gave up 2 bases; unmatched junction bases: 4. This CDR3 spans 14 amino acids. CDR3 sequence reads: CATSRTGSNYGYTF. The CDR3 DNA is TGTGCCACCAGCCGGACAGGGTCCAACTATGGCTACACCTTC.

J is TRBJ1-1 and V is TRBV12-5; tentative D call: TRBD1 (5 bases). Trimming shortened V by 5 bases and J by 2 bases, and 15 bases separated the two germline ends. Germline V CDR1 and CDR2: LGHNT, FRNRAP. CDR3 length: 15 residues. The CDR3 protein is CASGPTGGGNTEAFF. The CDR3 DNA reads as TGTGCTAGTGGTCCCACGGGCGGGGGAAACACTGAAGCTTTCTTT.

This clone appeared a single time. The chain joins TRBV7-2 to TRBJ2-1; the match to TRBD2 covers 11 bases. Germline-derived CDR1 and CDR2 are SGHTA and FQGNSA. J lost 4 bases, V lost 7 bases, and 12 bases had no gene match. This CDR3 contains 17 residues. The CDR3 nucleotides are TGTGCCAGCACCTCCGGACTAGCGGGTTACACTTACAATGAGCAGTTCTTC. Protein: CASTSGLAGYTYNEQFF. The whole variable domain, remainder taken from reference TRBV7-2 and TRBJ2-1, is GAGVSQSPSNKVTEKGKDVELRCDPISGHTALYWYRQSLGQGLEFLIYFQGNSAPDKSGLPSDRFSAERTGGSVSTLTIQRTQQEDSAVYLCASTSGLAGYTYNEQFFGPGTRLTVL.

In this sample, this clone turned up a few times. This chain uses TRBV27 with TRBJ1-1, with D tentatively TRBD1 (5 bases). In germline, CDR1 is MNHEY, CDR2 SMNVEV (reference sequence). The CDR3 loop spans 15 amino acids. The V end lost 5 bases, the J end lost 1 base, and 14 bases lay between the germline ends. CDR3 amino acids: CASSPRVPKNTEAFF. The CDR3 region has the DNA TGTGCCAGCAGTCCCAGGGTACCGAAGAACACTGAAGCTTTCTTT.

The rearrangement links TRBV19 to TRBJ2-7; 9 bases line up with TRBD2. The CDR3 extends over 14 amino acids. CDR1 and CDR2 (germline): LNHDA, SQIVND (reference sequence). J was trimmed by 3 bases and V by 4 bases; bases with no gene match: 4. CDR3 in DNA: TGTGCCAGTAGTACGGGACTAGCCGACTACGAGCAGTACTTC. This sequence encodes CASSTGLADYEQYF. The entire variable domain, with the rest obtained from reference TRBV19 and TRBJ2-7, is as follows: DGGITQSPKYLFRKEGQNVTLSCEQNLNHDAMYWYRQDPGQGLRLIYYSQIVNDFQKGDIAEGYSVSREKKESFPLTVTSAQKNPTAFYLCASSTGLADYEQYFGPGTRLTVT.

The chain is built from TRBV9 and TRBJ2-3; TRBD1 matches 8 bases. The V gene's germline CDR1 is SGDLS and CDR2 YYNGEE. Losses at the gene ends were 1 base for V and 3 bases for J; bases not matched to a gene: 4. CDR3 length: 15 residues. Written as DNA, the CDR3 is TGTGCCAGCAGCGTACAGGGGGCGATTACAGATACGCAGTATTTT. It encodes CASSVQGAITDTQYF. The full variable domain, rest sourced from reference TRBV9 and TRBJ2-3, is DSGVTQTPKHLITATGQRVTLRCSPRSGDLSVYWYQQSLDQGLQFLIQYYNGEERAKGNILERFSAQQFPDLHSELNLSSLELGDSALYFCASSVQGAITDTQYFGPGTRLTVL.

This clone was picked up one time. The chain joins TRBV11-2 to TRBJ2-1; TRBD1 matches 10 bases. CDR1 SGHAT and CDR2 FQNNGV come from the germline V gene. With V trimmed by 3 bases and J by 4 bases, 6 bases remained unmatched. The CDR3 runs to 16 residues. The CDR3 DNA reads TGTGCCAGCAGCTTGAGGACAGGGGGAATTTACAATGAGCAGTTCTTC. As protein: CASSLRTGGIYNEQFF.

V gene TRBV21-1 combines with J gene TRBJ1-5. TRBV21-1 is a recognized pseudogene. The CDR3 has 15 residues. As DNA, the CDR3 is TGTGCCAGCAGCAAAACCGGGGATAGCAATCAGCCCCAGCATTTT. As protein: CASSKTGDSNQPQHF.

This sequence joins TRBV4-1 and TRBJ2-2; possible D gene TRBD1, 6 bases. Germline V gene sequence: CDR1 MGHRA, CDR2 YSYEKL. The CDR3 is 17 amino acids. Trimming removed 4 bases from V and 1 base from J, with 16 bases in between. The CDR3 region has the DNA TGCGCCAGCAGCCTTCCCCCGGGACAAAAGAACACCGGGGAGCTGTTTTTT. Translating it yields CASSLPPGQKNTGELFF.

This chain joins TRBV6-6 and TRBJ2-7, with D possibly matching TRBD2 (6 bases). CDR1 and CDR2 (germline): MNHNY, SVGAGI (reference sequence). The CDR3 is made up of 14 amino acids. Trimming shortened V by 4 bases and J by 3 bases, and 13 bases separated the two germline ends. CDR3 residues: CASSFGGPRYEQYF. DNA of the CDR3: TGTGCCAGCAGTTTCGGAGGGCCCCGCTACGAGCAGTACTTC.

The V call is TRBV9, the J call TRBJ2-1; 9 bases align to TRBD2. Germline CDR1 reads SGDLS; CDR2 reads YYNGEE. J was trimmed by 0 bases and V by 4 bases; bases with no gene match: 14. The CDR3 runs 19 residues. CDR3 sequence reads: CASSTQGLAGTSSYNEQFF. The CDR3 DNA reads as TGTGCCAGCAGCACCCAAGGGCTAGCGGGGACAAGCTCCTACAATGAGCAGTTCTTC.

This clone was seen a handful of times. The chain employs TRBV6-5 and TRBJ1-2; 8 nucleotides match TRBD1. Germline trimming cut 4 bases from V and 6 bases from J; bases unmatched to any gene: 4. The CDR3 is 13 amino acids. Germline values: CDR1 MNHEY, CDR2 SVGAGI. CDR3 sequence (DNA): TGTGCCAGCAGTTCCGGACAGGGTGATGGCTACACCTTC. Amino acids: CASSSGQGDGYTF.

A few counts support this clone. J is TRBJ2-7 and V is TRBV2; 8 bases line up with TRBD2. Germline V gene data show CDR1 as SNHLY and CDR2 as FYNNEI. V dropped 11 bases and J dropped 2; count of bases not matched to a gene: 8. CDR3 length: 13 residues. The CDR3: CAQSRGLAYEQYF. The CDR3, as DNA: TGTGCCCAATCCCGGGGACTAGCCTACGAGCAGTACTTC.